Described below is a single T cell receptor (beta chain) sequence and its context. This entry is derived from a study of T cells expressing NK-cell markers. Study in general: It was from sorted CD3+CD56+NKG2C+, CD3+CD56+NKG2C- and CD3+CD56-NKG2C+ T cells that TCR beta repertoires came. Serological testing identified seven of the eight sequenced donors as HCMV-seropositive and one as seronegative.

TCRdb re-called the 5' RACE reads, yielding one record per CDR3 amino acid sequence without DNA. The record lists 150,000 to 160,000 distinct CDR3 sequences, of which the ten most abundant hold about 39%. Germline V gene sequence: CDR1 GTSNPN, CDR2 SVGIG (reference sequence). CDR3 length: 12 amino acids. This chain links TRBV30 with TRBJ2-7; TCRdb's D gene call, TRBD1, goes unchecked for lack of DNA. The sequence was obtained from a woman aged 45 to 65 in good health. Sequencing was performed on blood T cells: a sorted CD56 or NKG2C T cell subset, CD4+ or CD8+ T cells, or bulk PBMC T cells (not recorded which). The CDR3 loop reads CAWNAGHYEQYF.